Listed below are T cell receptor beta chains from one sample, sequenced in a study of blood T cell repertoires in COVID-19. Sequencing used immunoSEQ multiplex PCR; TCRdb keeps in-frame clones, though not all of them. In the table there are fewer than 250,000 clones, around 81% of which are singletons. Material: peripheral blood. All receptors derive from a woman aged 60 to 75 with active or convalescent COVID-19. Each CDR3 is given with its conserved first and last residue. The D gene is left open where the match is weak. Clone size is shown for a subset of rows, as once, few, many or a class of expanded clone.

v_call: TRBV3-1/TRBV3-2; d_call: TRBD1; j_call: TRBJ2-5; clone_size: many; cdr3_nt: TGTGCCAGCAGCCAACAGACAGGGATTCAGACCCAGTACTTC; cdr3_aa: CASSQQTGIQTQYF
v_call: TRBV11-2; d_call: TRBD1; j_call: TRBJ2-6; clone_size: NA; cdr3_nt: TGTGCCAGCAGCTTTGGTGGGACAGAGGGCTCTGGGGCCAACGTCCTGACTTTC; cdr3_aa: CASSFGGTEGSGANVLTF
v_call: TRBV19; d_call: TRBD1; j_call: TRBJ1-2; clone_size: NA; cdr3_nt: TGTGCCAGTAGACTCCCGGGGACAGGGGGTCATGGCTACACCTTC; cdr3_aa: CASRLPGTGGHGYTF
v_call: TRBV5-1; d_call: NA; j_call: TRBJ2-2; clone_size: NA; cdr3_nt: TGCGCCAGCAGCTTGGATCCAGGGCATCCGAACACCGGGGAGCTGTTTTTT; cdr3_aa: CASSLDPGHPNTGELFF
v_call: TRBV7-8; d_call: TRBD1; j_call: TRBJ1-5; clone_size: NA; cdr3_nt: TGTGCCAGCAGCTTTCGGGAGGGGGCCGATCAGCCCCAGCATTTT; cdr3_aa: CASSFREGADQPQHF
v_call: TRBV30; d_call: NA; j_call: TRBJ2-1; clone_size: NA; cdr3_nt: TGTGCCTGGAGTTCGAGCTTTTTGGATGAGCAGTTCTTC; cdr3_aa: CAWSSSFLDEQFF
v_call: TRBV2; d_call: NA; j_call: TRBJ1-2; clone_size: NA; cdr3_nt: TGTGCCAGCAGCCTTGAGGGTGGCTATGGCTACACCTTC; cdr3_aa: CASSLEGGYGYTF
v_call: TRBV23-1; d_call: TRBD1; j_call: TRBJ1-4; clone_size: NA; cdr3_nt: TGCGCCAGCAGCAAACGACCGCCGACAGGGAGAAGCCCCGAAAAACTGTTTTTT; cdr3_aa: CASSKRPPTGRSPEKLFF
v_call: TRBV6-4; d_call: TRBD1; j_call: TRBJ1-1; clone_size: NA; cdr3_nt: TGTGCCAGCAGTGTACCCCTCCGGGACAGGGGGCCTATGAACACTGAAGCTTTCTTT; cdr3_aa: CASSVPLRDRGPMNTEAFF
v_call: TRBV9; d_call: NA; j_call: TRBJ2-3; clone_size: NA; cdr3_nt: TGTGCCAGCAGCGTAGGGGCCGACTACACAGATACGCAGTATTTT; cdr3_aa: CASSVGADYTDTQYF
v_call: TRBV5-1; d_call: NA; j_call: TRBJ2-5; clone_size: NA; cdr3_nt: TGCGCCAGCAGCTTGGAACAGGGTGATGTACAGACCCAGTACTTC; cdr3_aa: CASSLEQGDVQTQYF
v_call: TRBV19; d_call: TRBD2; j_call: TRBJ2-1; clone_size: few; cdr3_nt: TGTGCCAGTAGTATTTCAGCGGGAGAACGTCGGATCTTC; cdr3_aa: CASSISAGERRIF
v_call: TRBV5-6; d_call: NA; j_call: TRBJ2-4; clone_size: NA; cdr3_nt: TGTGCCAGCAGCTTGTGGGGGCCCTCAAACATTCAGTACTTC; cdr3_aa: CASSLWGPSNIQYF
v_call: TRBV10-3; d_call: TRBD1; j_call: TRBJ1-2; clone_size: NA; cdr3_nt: TGTGCCATCAGTGAGTCGACAGGGATGATTGGTGGCTACACCTTC; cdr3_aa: CAISESTGMIGGYTF
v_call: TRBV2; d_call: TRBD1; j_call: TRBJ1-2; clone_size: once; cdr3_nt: TGTGCCAGCAGGTTGGACAGGCCTAACTATGGCTACACCTTC; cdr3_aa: CASRLDRPNYGYTF
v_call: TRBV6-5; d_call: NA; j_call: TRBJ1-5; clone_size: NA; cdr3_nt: TGTGCCAGCAGTATAGACAGGCTGGATCAGCCCCAGCATTTT; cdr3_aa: CASSIDRLDQPQHF
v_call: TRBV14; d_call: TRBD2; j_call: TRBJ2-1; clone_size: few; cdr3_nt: TGTGCCAGCAGCCAAGGACTAGCGGCCTACAATGAGCAGTTCTTC; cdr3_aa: CASSQGLAAYNEQFF
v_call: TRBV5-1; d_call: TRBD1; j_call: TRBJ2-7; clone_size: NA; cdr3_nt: TGCGCCAGCAAACCCTCCTACCGTTCGGGACAGAGCCACGAGCAGTACTTC; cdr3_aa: CASKPSYRSGQSHEQYF
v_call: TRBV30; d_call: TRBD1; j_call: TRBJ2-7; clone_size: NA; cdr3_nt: TGTGCCTGGAGGACAGGGGCCGAGCAGTACTTC; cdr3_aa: CAWRTGAEQYF
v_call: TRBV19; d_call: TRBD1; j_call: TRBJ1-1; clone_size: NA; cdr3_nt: TGTGCCAGTAGTCCGATGACAGGGATGAACACTGAAGCTTTCTTT; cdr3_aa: CASSPMTGMNTEAFF
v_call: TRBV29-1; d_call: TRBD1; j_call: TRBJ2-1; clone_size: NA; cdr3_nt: TGCAGCGTCGAGGGCGGACAGGGGGGTTGGAATGAGCAGTTCTTC; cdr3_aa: CSVEGGQGGWNEQFF
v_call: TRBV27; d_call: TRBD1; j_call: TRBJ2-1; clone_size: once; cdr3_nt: TGTGCCAGCAGCCGGGACAGGGGATACAATGAGCAGTTCTTC; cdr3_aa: CASSRDRGYNEQFF
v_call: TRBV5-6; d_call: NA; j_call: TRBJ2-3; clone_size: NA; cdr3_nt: TGTGCCAGCAGCCCAAGGGGGGGGCCGACAGATACGCAGTATTTT; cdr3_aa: CASSPRGGPTDTQYF
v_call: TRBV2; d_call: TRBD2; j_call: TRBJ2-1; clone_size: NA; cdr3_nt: TGTGCCAGCAGTGTGTACGGGACTACTTACAATGAGCAGTTCTTC; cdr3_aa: CASSVYGTTYNEQFF
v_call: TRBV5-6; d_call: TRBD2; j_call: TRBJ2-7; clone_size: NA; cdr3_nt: TGTGCCAGCAGCGCCCCACTCAGCGGGAGTTCCCCCTCCGAGCAGTACTTC; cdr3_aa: CASSAPLSGSSPSEQYF